Listed below are T cell receptor beta chains from one sample, sequenced in a study of Graves' ophthalmopathy and Graves' hyperthyroidism. Via MiXCR, TCRdb re-called the multiplex PCR reads, giving one row per CDR3 protein. The table has about 14,000 distinct CDR3 sequences, roughly 50% seen once; the top ten hold 40% to 50%. Sample: peripheral blood. The origin of the receptors is a woman in her twenties or thirties with Graves' ophthalmopathy. Both conserved end residues are part of each CDR3. A D gene is named only where the DNA matches it firmly. Size is omitted from some rows. Given values are once, few, many or a class for expanded clones.

few	-	TRBJ2-5	TRBV7-2	CASSPDPQGTQYF	TGTGCCAGCAGCCCGGACCCCCAGGGGACCCAGTACTTC
-	TRBD2	TRBJ2-7	TRBV14	CASTPLAGGGSEQYF	TGTGCCAGCACCCCTCTAGCGGGAGGTGGTAGCGAGCAGTACTTC
-	TRBD2	TRBJ2-7	TRBV11-3	CASSSRTSGIGEQYF	TGTGCCAGCAGCTCCCGAACTAGCGGGATAGGCGAGCAGTACTTC
few	-	TRBJ1-6	TRBV20-1	CSGLLWGDNSPLHF	TGCAGTGGCCTACTGTGGGGGGATAATTCACCCCTCCACTTT
-	TRBD2	TRBJ2-7	TRBV20-1	CSVPPRTSSEQYF	TGCAGTGTTCCACCAAGGACTAGTTCCGAGCAGTACTTC
-	TRBD2	TRBJ2-1	TRBV20-1	CSASFGTGGPYEQFF	TGCAGTGCTAGTTTTGGGACGGGAGGGCCCTATGAGCAGTTCTTC
-	-	TRBJ1-3	TRBV19	CASSQDSSGNTIYF	TGTGCCAGTAGTCAAGACAGCTCTGGAAACACCATATATTTT
-	-	TRBJ2-7	TRBV2	CASSPGTLAYEQYF	TGTGCCAGCAGTCCCGGGACACTAGCCTACGAGCAGTACTTC
-	-	TRBJ2-7	TRBV5-4	CASSSPRTSYEQYF	TGTGCCAGCAGCTCCCCGAGGACGTCCTACGAGCAGTACTTC
-	-	TRBJ1-5	TRBV7-4	CASSPSSHQPQHF	TGTGCCAGCAGCCCGTCAAGTCACCAGCCCCAGCATTTT
-	-	TRBJ1-1	TRBV10-2	CASSRTAPMNTEAFF	TGCGCCAGCTCGCGGACAGCTCCTATGAACACTGAAGCTTTCTTT
-	-	TRBJ2-5	TRBV11-2	CACSLVPAEETQYF	TGTGCCTGCAGCTTGGTGCCGGCGGAAGAGACCCAGTACTTC
few	-	TRBJ1-1	TRBV7-9	CASSLVPENPEAFF	TGTGCCAGCAGCTTAGTTCCGGAGAACCCTGAAGCTTTCTTT
once	TRBD2	TRBJ2-7	TRBV5-8	CASSRAGVPPDEQYF	TGTGCCAGCAGCCGGGCGGGAGTTCCTCCCGACGAGCAGTACTTC
-	-	TRBJ2-2	TRBV19	CASSIGQVTGELFF	TGTGCCAGTAGTATAGGACAGGTCACCGGTGAGCTGTTTTTT
medium-sized	-	TRBJ2-3	TRBV19	CASSIKDRPTDTQYF	TGTGCCAGTAGTATTAAAGACAGGCCCACAGATACGCAGTATTTT
-	-	TRBJ1-2	TRBV14	CASSQAENYGYTF	TGTGCCAGCAGCCAAGCGGAGAACTATGGCTACACCTTC
few	-	TRBJ2-7	TRBV27	CASGAYEQYF	TGTGCCAGCGGGGCCTACGAGCAGTACTTC
-	-	TRBJ2-7	TRBV11-2	CASSLRGGQLSYEQYF	TGTGCCAGCAGCTTAAGGGGGGGCCAGCTCTCCTACGAGCAGTACTTC
large	TRBD2	TRBJ2-1	TRBV14	CASSQASGRARDEQFF	TGTGCCAGCAGCCAAGCTAGCGGGAGGGCTCGGGATGAGCAGTTCTTC
many	TRBD2	TRBJ2-5	TRBV7-8	CASSPGTRETQYF	TGTGCCAGCAGCCCCGGGACTAGGGAGACCCAGTACTTC
-	-	TRBJ2-3	TRBV24-1	CATSDPQSTDTQYF	TGTGCCACCAGTGATCCCCAAAGCACAGATACGCAGTATTTT
-	-	TRBJ2-1	TRBV6-6	CASRTTNEQFF	TGTGCCAGCAGGACCACCAATGAGCAGTTCTTC
many	TRBD1	TRBJ1-4	TRBV20-1	CSATGGGEGKLFF	TGCAGTGCTACAGGGGGCGGTGAAGGAAAACTGTTTTTT
-	-	TRBJ2-7	TRBV29-1	CSVEGRGPFYEQYF	TGCAGCGTTGAAGGCAGGGGACCCTTCTACGAGCAGTACTTC
medium-sized	-	TRBJ2-1	TRBV4-2	CASSRGELNEQFF	TGTGCCAGCAGCCGGGGAGAACTCAATGAGCAGTTCTTC
-	-	TRBJ1-2	TRBV15	CATSTRTGDYGYTF	TGTGCCACCAGCACCCGGACGGGAGACTATGGCTACACCTTC
-	TRBD1	TRBJ2-2	TRBV7-2	CIRRDRVTGELFF	TGTATCAGAAGGGACAGGGTCACCGGGGAGCTGTTTTTT
-	-	TRBJ2-1	TRBV12-3/TRBV12-4	CASSLVDLYNEQFF	TGTGCCAGCAGTTTAGTCGACTTGTACAATGAGCAGTTCTTC
many	TRBD2	TRBJ2-1	TRBV25-1	CASKPAGGSSYNEQFF	TGTGCCAGCAAACCGGCGGGGGGGAGCTCCTACAATGAGCAGTTCTTC
-	-	TRBJ1-2	TRBV2	CASRAVDIYGYTF	TGTGCCAGCCGGGCAGTGGATATCTATGGCTACACCTTC
-	-	TRBJ2-2	TRBV10-1	CASSESQTTGELFF	TGCGCCAGCAGTGAGTCTCAGACCACCGGGGAGCTGTTTTTT
many	-	TRBJ2-5	TRBV5-8	CASSLDLMWGETQYF	TGTGCCAGCAGCTTAGATTTGATGTGGGGTGAGACCCAGTACTTC
-	TRBD2	TRBJ2-7	TRBV6-5	CASSYSLAGGSPYEQYF	TGTGCCAGCAGTTACTCCCTAGCGGGAGGGTCCCCCTACGAGCAGTACTTC
-	TRBD2	TRBJ2-2	TRBV20-1	CSAYSSSGPGAGELFF	TGCAGTGCTTATAGCTCTAGCGGGCCCGGGGCTGGGGAGCTGTTTTTT
once	-	TRBJ1-2	TRBV9	CASAATVSSYGYTF	TGTGCCAGCGCGGCGACGGTTTCGTCCTATGGCTACACCTTC
-	-	TRBJ2-3	TRBV15	CATSRANTDTQYF	TGTGCCACCAGCAGAGCGAACACAGATACGCAGTATTTT
-	-	TRBJ1-5	TRBV25-1	CASSEQGLGQPQHF	TGTGCCAGCAGTGAACAAGGGCTGGGTCAGCCCCAGCATTTT
medium-sized	TRBD2	TRBJ2-7	TRBV6-2/TRBV6-3	CASIPGISGSYEQYF	TGTGCCAGCATCCCCGGAATTAGCGGGAGCTACGAGCAGTACTTC
medium-sized	-	TRBJ1-1	TRBV2	CASRDNLNTEAFF	TGTGCCAGCAGGGACAATCTGAACACTGAAGCTTTCTTT
-	TRBD1	TRBJ2-3	TRBV19	CASSTTGNTDTQYF	TGTGCCAGTAGTACGACAGGGAACACAGATACGCAGTATTTT
-	TRBD1	TRBJ1-2	TRBV15	CATSRTDRGHYYGYTF	TGTGCCACCAGCAGAACGGACAGGGGGCACTACTATGGCTACACCTTC
-	TRBD1	TRBJ1-1	TRBV6-5	CASSSTGGFEAFF	TGTGCCAGCAGTTCCACAGGGGGTTTTGAAGCTTTCTTT
few	-	TRBJ2-7	TRBV7-9	CASSPASSISYEQYF	TGTGCCAGCAGCCCCGCTAGCTCCATCTCCTACGAGCAGTACTTC
many	-	TRBJ2-1	TRBV2	CAWANGYEQFF	TGTGCCTGGGCGAATGGATATGAGCAGTTCTTC
-	-	TRBJ2-2	TRBV2	CASSLLASGTGELFF	TGTGCCAGCAGTCTTCTAGCGTCGGGCACCGGGGAGCTGTTTTTT
-	-	TRBJ2-1	TRBV6-5	CASGSGIHNEQFF	TGTGCCAGCGGATCCGGGATCCACAATGAGCAGTTCTTC
medium-sized	-	TRBJ2-1	TRBV9	CASSVRGTAGVRRGNEQFF	TGTGCCAGCAGCGTGAGGGGGACAGCGGGGGTGCGGAGAGGGAATGAGCAGTTCTTC
medium-sized	TRBD1	TRBJ1-6	TRBV20-1	CSATGTANSPLHF	TGCAGTGCTACCGGGACAGCTAATTCACCCCTCCACTTT
many	-	TRBJ2-5	TRBV28	CASSFSSNDVQETQYF	TGTGCCAGCAGTTTTTCTTCTAATGACGTTCAAGAGACCCAGTACTTC
once	TRBD2	TRBJ2-1	TRBV19	CASTQTSADNEQFF	TGTGCCAGTACCCAGACTAGCGCAGACAATGAGCAGTTCTTC
many	-	TRBJ2-5	TRBV20-1	CSASVRGHETQYF	TGCAGTGCTAGTGTCAGGGGACACGAGACCCAGTACTTC
few	TRBD2	TRBJ2-7	TRBV2	CASSEGRDYAYEQYF	TGTGCCAGCAGTGAAGGACGGGACTATGCCTACGAGCAGTACTTC
once	TRBD2	TRBJ2-1	TRBV29-1	CSAELGASGYNEQFF	TGCAGCGCCGAACTTGGGGCTAGCGGGTACAATGAGCAGTTCTTC
-	-	TRBJ2-1	TRBV10-1	CASSLPTETSYNEQFF	TGCGCCAGCAGTCTCCCGACGGAAACTTCCTACAATGAGCAGTTCTTC
once	-	TRBJ1-1	TRBV7-2	CASSLLGATEAFF	TGTGCTAGCAGCTTACTTGGAGCCACTGAAGCTTTCTTT
-	-	TRBJ1-4	TRBV6-6	CASSRKPGNEKLFF	TGTGCCAGCAGTCGGAAGCCCGGGAATGAAAAACTGTTTTTT